This T cell receptor (beta chain) is from a study of blood T cells in healthy people across ages. The authors drew around 11 milliliters of peripheral blood from each donor. There were at least 5.5 micrograms of total RNA extracted from every sample. A J-beta primer mix and a sample-barcoded 5' primer were used in a second PCR of roughly 7 to 12 cycles. Each CDR3 protein gets one entry after TCRdb re-called the 5' RACE reads with MiXCR. The data contain about 570,000 distinct CDR3 sequences, roughly a quarter of them singletons. Many counts were recorded for this clonotype. As yet, its antigen is unknown. The V and J ends lost 0 bases and 2 bases, in that order; junction bases with no gene match: 3. CDR1 and CDR2 (germline): SGHRS, YFSETQ. CDR3 length: 15 amino acids. Overall study findings and caveats: Bulk PBMC profiling left naive and antigen-experienced comparisons inconclusive. Getting older went along with TCR beta diversity per million T cells dropping roughly linearly.

This chain connects TRBV5-1 to TRBJ1-1, with TRBD1 matching over 8 bases. Sequencing was done on a sample of blood. This sequence originates from a woman aged 70 to 79 in good health. In DNA form, the CDR3 reads TGCGCCAGCAGCTTGGGAGGGACAGGCAACACTGAAGCTTTCTTT. Its protein product is CASSLGGTGNTEAFF.